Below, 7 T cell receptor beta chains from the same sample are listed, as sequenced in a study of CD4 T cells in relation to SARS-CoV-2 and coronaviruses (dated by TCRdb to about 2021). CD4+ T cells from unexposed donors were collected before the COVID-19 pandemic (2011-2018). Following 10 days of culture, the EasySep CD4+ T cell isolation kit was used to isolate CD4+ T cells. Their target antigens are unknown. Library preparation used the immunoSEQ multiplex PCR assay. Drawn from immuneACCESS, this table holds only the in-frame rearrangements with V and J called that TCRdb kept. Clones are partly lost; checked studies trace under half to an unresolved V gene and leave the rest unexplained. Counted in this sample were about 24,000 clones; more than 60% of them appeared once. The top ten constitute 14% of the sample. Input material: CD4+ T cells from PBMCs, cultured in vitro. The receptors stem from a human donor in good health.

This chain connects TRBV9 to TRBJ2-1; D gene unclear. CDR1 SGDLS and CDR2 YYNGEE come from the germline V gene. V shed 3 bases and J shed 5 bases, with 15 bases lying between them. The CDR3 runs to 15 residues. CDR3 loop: CASSETGALHNEQFF. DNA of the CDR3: TGTGCCAGCAGCGAAACCGGAGCGCTTCACAATGAGCAGTTCTTC.

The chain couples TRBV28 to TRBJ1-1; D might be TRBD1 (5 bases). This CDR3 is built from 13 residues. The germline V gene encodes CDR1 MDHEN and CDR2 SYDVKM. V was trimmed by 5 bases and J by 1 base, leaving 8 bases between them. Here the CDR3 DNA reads TGTGCCAGCAGTATGCAGGGGAACACTGAAGCTTTCTTT. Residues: CASSMQGNTEAFF. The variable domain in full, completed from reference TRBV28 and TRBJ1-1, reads DVKVTQSSRYLVKRTGEKVFLECVQDMDHENMFWYRQDPGLGLRLIYFSYDVKMKEKGDIPEGYSVSREKKERFSLILESASTNQTSMYLCASSMQGNTEAFFGQGTRLTVV.

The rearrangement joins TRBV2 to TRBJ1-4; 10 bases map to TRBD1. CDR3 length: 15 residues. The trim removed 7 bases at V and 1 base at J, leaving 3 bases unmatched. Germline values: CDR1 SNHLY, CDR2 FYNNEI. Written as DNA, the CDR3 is TGTGCCAGCAACCGGGACAGGGGAACTAATGAAAAACTGTTTTTT. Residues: CASNRDRGTNEKLFF.

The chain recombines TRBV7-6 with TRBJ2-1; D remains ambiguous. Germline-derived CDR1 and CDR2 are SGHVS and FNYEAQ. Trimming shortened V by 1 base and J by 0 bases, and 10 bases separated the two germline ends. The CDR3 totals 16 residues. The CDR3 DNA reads TGTGCCAGCAGCTTAGGCGTTACAAGCTCCTACAATGAGCAGTTCTTC. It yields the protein CASSLGVTSSYNEQFF.

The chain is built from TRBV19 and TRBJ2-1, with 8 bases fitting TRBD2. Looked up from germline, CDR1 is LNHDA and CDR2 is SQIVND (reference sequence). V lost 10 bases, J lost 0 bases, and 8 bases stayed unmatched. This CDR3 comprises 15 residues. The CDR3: CATSPLADSYNEQFF. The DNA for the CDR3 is TGTGCCACCTCTCCACTAGCGGACTCCTACAATGAGCAGTTCTTC.

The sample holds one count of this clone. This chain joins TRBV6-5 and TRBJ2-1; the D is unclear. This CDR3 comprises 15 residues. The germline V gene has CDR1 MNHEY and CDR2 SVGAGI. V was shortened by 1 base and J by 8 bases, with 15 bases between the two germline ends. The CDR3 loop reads CASSYFDGVSDEQFF. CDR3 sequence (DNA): TGTGCCAGCAGTTACTTCGATGGGGTGAGCGATGAGCAGTTCTTC.

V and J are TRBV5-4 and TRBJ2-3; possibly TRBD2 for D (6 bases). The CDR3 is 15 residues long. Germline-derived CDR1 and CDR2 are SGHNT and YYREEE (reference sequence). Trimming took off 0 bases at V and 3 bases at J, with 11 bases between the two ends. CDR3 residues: CASSLAFGGTDTQYF. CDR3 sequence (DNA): TGTGCCAGCAGCTTGGCCTTCGGGGGAACAGATACGCAGTATTTT.